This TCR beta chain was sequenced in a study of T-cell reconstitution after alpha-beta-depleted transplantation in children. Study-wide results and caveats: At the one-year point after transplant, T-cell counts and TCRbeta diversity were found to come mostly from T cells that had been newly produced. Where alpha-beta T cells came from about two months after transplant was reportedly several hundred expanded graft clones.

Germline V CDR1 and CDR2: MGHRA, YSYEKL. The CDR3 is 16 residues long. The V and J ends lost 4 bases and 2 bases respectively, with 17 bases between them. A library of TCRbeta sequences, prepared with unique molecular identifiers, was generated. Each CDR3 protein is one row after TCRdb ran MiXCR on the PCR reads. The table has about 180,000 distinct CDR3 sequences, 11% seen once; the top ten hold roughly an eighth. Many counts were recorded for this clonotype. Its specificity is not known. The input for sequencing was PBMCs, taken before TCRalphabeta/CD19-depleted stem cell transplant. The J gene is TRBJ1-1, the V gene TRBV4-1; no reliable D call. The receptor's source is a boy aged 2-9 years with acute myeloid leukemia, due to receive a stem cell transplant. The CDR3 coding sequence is TGCGCCAGCAGCCCACCGGGAACACCCATAAACACTGAAGCTTTCTTT. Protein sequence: CASSPPGTPINTEAFF.